This T cell receptor (beta chain) is drawn from a study of OX40 agonist ivuxolimab in advanced cancers. As for the study in general: A mean age of 60 years, range about 23 to 80, was recorded, and about 83% were male. Previous treatment with anti-PD-1, anti-PD-L1 or anti-CTLA-4 therapy was allowed; about 40% had received some.

This CDR3 comprises 14 residues. Per germline, CDR1 SEHNR and CDR2 FQNEAQ (reference sequence). V lost 5 bases to trimming and J lost 5 bases, with 15 bases between them. The assay was immunoSEQ multiplex PCR, and TCRdb's table has in-frame clones only and misses some. The sample holds approximately 15,000 clones, just under 80% seen once. The receptor was derived from an adult with an advanced solid tumor such as melanoma, head and neck, liver or kidney cancer. The chain couples TRBV7-9 to TRBJ2-5; D tentatively fits TRBD1 or TRBD2 (5 bases each). The sample in question was CD4+ or CD8+ T cells sorted from blood, obtained in a trial of the OX40 agonist ivuxolimab. The DNA of the CDR3 is TGTGCCAGCAGCATCGGGACGAATGCTGAGACCCAGTACTTC. Residues: CASSIGTNAETQYF.